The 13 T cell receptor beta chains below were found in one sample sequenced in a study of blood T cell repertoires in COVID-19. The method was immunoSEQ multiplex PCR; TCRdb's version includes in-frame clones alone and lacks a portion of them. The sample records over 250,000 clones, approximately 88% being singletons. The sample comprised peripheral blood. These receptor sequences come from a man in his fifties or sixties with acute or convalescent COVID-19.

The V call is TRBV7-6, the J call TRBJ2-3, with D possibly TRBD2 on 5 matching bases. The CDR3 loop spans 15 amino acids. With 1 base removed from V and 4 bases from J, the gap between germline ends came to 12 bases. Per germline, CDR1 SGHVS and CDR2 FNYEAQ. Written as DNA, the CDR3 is TGTGCCAGCAGCTTAGAAGCGGAGGAGGCAGATACGCAGTATTTT. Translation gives CASSLEAEEADTQYF.

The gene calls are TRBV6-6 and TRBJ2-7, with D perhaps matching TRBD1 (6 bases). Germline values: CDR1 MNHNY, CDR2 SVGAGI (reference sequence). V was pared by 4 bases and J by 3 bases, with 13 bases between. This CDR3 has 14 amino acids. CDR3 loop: CASSLGHGSYEQYF. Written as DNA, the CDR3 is TGTGCCAGCAGTTTGGGACACGGAAGCTACGAGCAGTACTTC.

The CDR3 loop is CAWRPGTAGNTIYF. DNA of the CDR3: TGTGCCTGGAGGCCCGGGACAGCTGGAAACACCATATATTTT. The genes are TRBV30 and TRBJ1-3, with TRBD1 matching 7 bases. This CDR3 region has 14 residues. V was pared by 3 bases and J by 2 bases, with 4 bases of the junction left unmatched. Per germline, CDR1 GTSNPN and CDR2 SVGIG (reference sequence). Variable domain in full (rest from reference TRBV30 and TRBJ1-3): SQTIHQWPATLVQPVGSPLSLECTVEGTSNPNLYWYRQAAGRGLQLLFYSVGIGQISSEVPQNLSASRPQDRQFILSSKKLLLSDSGFYLCAWRPGTAGNTIYFGEGSWLTVV.

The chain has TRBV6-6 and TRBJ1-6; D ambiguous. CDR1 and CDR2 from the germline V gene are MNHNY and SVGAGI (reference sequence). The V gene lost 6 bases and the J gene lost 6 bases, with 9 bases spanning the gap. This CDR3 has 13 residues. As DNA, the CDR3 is TGTGCCAGCAGCTCGTCGGGTAATTCACCCCTCCACTTT. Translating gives CASSSSGNSPLHF.

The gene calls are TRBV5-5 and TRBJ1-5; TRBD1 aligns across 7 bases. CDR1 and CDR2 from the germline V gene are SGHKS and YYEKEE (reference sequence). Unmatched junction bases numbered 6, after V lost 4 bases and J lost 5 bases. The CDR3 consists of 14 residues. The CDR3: CASSPGQIYQPQHF. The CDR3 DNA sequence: TGTGCCAGCAGCCCGGGACAGATTTATCAGCCCCAGCATTTT.

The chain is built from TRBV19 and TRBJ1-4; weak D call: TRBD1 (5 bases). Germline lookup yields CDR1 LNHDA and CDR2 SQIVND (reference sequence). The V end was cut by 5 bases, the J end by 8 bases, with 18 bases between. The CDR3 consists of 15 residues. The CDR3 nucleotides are TGTGCCAGTAGTTGGGGCTACGCCGGTAGGGAAAAACTGTTTTTT. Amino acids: CASSWGYAGREKLFF. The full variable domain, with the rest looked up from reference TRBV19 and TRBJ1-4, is DGGITQSPKYLFRKEGQNVTLSCEQNLNHDAMYWYRQDPGQGLRLIYYSQIVNDFQKGDIAEGYSVSREKKESFPLTVTSAQKNPTAFYLCASSWGYAGREKLFFGSGTQLSVL.

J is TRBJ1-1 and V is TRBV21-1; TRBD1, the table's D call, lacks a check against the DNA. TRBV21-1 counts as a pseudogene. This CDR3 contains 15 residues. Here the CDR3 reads CASSSRRQGDNEAFF. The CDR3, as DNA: TGTGCCAGCAGCAGCAGACGACAGGGGGACAATGAAGCTTTCTTT.

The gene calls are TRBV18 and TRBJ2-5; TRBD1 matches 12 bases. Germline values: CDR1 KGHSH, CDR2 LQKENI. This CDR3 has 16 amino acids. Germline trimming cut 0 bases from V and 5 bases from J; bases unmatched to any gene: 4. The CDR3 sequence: CASSPPGTGGRETQYF. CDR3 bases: TGTGCCAGCTCACCACCCGGGACAGGGGGCCGGGAGACCCAGTACTTC.

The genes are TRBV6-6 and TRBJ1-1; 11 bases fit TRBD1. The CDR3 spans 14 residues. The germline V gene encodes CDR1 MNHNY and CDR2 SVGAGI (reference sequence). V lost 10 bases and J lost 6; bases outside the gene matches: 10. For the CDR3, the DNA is TGTGCCACTCTACTGGACAGGGGGCGGGCTGAAGCTTTCTTT. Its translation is CATLLDRGRAEAFF.

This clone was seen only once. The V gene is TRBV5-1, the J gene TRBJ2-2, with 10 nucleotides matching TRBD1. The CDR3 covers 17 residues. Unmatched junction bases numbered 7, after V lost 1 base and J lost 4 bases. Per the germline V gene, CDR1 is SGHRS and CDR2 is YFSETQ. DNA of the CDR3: TGCGCCAGCAGCTTGTCAGAGGGACAGGGGTTCACCGGGGAGCTGTTTTTT. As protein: CASSLSEGQGFTGELFF.

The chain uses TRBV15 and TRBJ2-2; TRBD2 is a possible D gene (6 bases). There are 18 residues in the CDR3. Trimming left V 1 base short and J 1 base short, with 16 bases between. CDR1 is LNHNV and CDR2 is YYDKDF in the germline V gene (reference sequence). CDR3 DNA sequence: TGTGCCACCAGCAGAGCCTGGGAGCGGGCTATGAACACCGGGGAGCTGTTTTTT. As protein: CATSRAWERAMNTGELFF.

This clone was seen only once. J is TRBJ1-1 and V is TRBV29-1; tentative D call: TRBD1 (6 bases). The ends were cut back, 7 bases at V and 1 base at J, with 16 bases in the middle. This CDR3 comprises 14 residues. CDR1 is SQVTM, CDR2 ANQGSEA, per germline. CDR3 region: CSAEQGQRNTEAFF. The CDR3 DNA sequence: TGCAGCGCAGAACAGGGTCAAAGGAACACTGAAGCTTTCTTT.

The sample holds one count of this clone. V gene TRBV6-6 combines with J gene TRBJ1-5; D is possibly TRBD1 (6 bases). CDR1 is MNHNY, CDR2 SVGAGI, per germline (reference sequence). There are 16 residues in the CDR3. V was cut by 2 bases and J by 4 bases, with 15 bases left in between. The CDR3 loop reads CASSYPQQGPNQPQHF. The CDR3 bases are TGTGCCAGCAGTTACCCGCAACAGGGCCCTAATCAGCCCCAGCATTTT.